One TCR beta chain is described in this entry. Profiling relied on immunoSEQ multiplex PCR, and the TCRdb table lists in-frame clones only, not all of them. The sample lists hundreds of thousands of clones; 95% to 97% were seen once. Naive CD8 populations comprised CD45RO-negative cells positively selected for CCR7, excluding terminally differentiated effector memory CD45RA+ cells. These data come from a study of shared clonotypes between healthy human individuals. In the study overall: The plates for each donor numbered three CD4 naive, three CD4 memory, two CD8 naive and one CD8 memory.

The sample taken for sequencing was naive CD8+ T cells sorted from blood. This sequence was found in a woman in her twenties or thirties in good health.

The CDR3 DNA reads TGTGCCAGTAGCCCCGGGAGCAGGGGATACTACGAGCAGTACTTC. Translation gives CASSPGSRGYYEQYF. This chain joins TRBV19 and TRBJ2-7; the D gene could be TRBD1 or TRBD2 (6 bases each). The ends were cut back, 6 bases at V and 3 bases at J, with 18 bases in the middle. The CDR3 runs to 15 residues. Germline CDR1 and CDR2: LNHDA and SQIVND (reference sequence).